A selection of T cell receptor beta chains follows, all from one sample in a study of blood T cells in healthy people across ages. Each CDR3 protein is one row after TCRdb ran MiXCR on the 5' RACE reads. The data contain over 1,500,000 distinct CDR3 sequences, about 49% of them singletons. Sequencing input: blood. The receptors were gathered from a woman aged 40 to 50 in good health. The conserved cysteine and the conserved F or W are not part of the CDR3 here. Fields, in order: J gene, V gene, CDR3 protein.

j_gene: TRBJ2-7; v_gene: TRBV6-1; CDR3aa: ASSEVGQSSYEQY
j_gene: TRBJ2-4; v_gene: TRBV6-4; CDR3aa: ASSAGPVRGEQY
j_gene: TRBJ2-1; v_gene: TRBV9; CDR3aa: ASSVTGQINEQF
j_gene: TRBJ2-5; v_gene: TRBV7-2; CDR3aa: ASSLAGYRETQY
j_gene: .; v_gene: TRBV5-1; CDR3aa: ASSPGGLSLTYEQY
j_gene: TRBJ1-2; v_gene: TRBV1; CDR3aa: TSCPLANYGYT
j_gene: TRBJ2-1; v_gene: TRBV20-1; CDR3aa: SARAGDRGRGEQF
j_gene: TRBJ2-5; v_gene: TRBV9; CDR3aa: ASSVGGTRSNEQY
j_gene: TRBJ1-2; v_gene: TRBV6-2/TRBV6-3; CDR3aa: ASTTGGNGYT
j_gene: TRBJ2-7; v_gene: TRBV19; CDR3aa: ASEGQSYEQY
j_gene: TRBJ2-7; v_gene: TRBV5-1; CDR3aa: ASSLDPDKY
j_gene: TRBJ1-2; v_gene: TRBV29-1; CDR3aa: SVVSLGYT
j_gene: TRBJ2-3; v_gene: TRBV12-3/TRBV12-4; CDR3aa: ASSLLPGQGSTDTQY
j_gene: TRBJ1-5; v_gene: TRBV6-1; CDR3aa: ASSLYGIGQGAKSQPQH
j_gene: TRBJ2-5; v_gene: TRBV12-3/TRBV12-4; CDR3aa: ASSLGQGDVTQY
j_gene: TRBJ2-3; v_gene: TRBV6-5; CDR3aa: ASSYDGDTQY
j_gene: .; v_gene: TRBV20-1; CDR3aa: SARGFLAGGYEQY
j_gene: TRBJ2-5; v_gene: TRBV20-1; CDR3aa: SAAGRGETQY
j_gene: TRBJ1-2; v_gene: TRBV10-3; CDR3aa: ASKKGEPDDYT
j_gene: TRBJ2-5; v_gene: TRBV4-1; CDR3aa: ASSQSPGLPQETQY
j_gene: .; v_gene: TRBV9; CDR3aa: ASSHGLAGGASYEQY
j_gene: TRBJ2-6; v_gene: TRBV6-7; CDR3aa: ASSYSKGGANVLT
j_gene: TRBJ1-2; v_gene: TRBV20-1; CDR3aa: SAKTGAIAYGYT
j_gene: TRBJ2-1; v_gene: TRBV3-1; CDR3aa: ASSQRATSRSSYNEQF
j_gene: TRBJ1-6; v_gene: TRBV2; CDR3aa: ASSEDSAISSYNSPLH
j_gene: TRBJ1-6; v_gene: TRBV7-2; CDR3aa: ASSHIGTVNNSPLH